One and the same sample provided the 20 T cell receptor beta chains below, sequenced in a study of blood T cells in healthy people across ages. Next came a second PCR, run for about 7 to 12 cycles, which used a sample-barcoded 5' primer along with a J-beta primer mix. MiXCR, applied by TCRdb to the 5' RACE reads, yields one record per CDR3 protein. The sample lists around 800,000 distinct CDR3 sequences, 60% to 80% occurring once. The sequenced sample consisted of blood. Receptor source: a man aged 25 to 40 in good health.

This chain uses TRBV13 with TRBJ1-5; 7 bases line up with TRBD1. Looked up from germline, CDR1 is PRHDT and CDR2 is FYEKMQ (reference sequence). With V trimmed by 4 bases and J by 3 bases, 9 bases remained unmatched. The CDR3 is made up of 16 amino acids. CDR3 nucleotides: TGTGCCAGCAGCTACAGACAGGGACGGGACAATCAGCCCCAGCATTTT. It is translated as CASSYRQGRDNQPQHF.

This clonotype was counted a few times. V is TRBV5-5 and J is TRBJ2-4; possibly TRBD2 for D (6 bases). The end of the DNA is better explained by TRBJ2-7, so the J call may be wrong. Germline loops: CDR1 SGHKS, CDR2 YYEKEE (reference sequence). The CDR3 length is 13 residues. The CDR3 region is CASSYPGVYEQYF. The CDR3 DNA reads TGTGCCAGCAGCTACCCGGGGGTCTACGAGCAGTACTTC.

This clonotype was seen a handful of times. The chain joins TRBV12-3 or TRBV12-4 to TRBJ1-6; 12 nucleotides line up with TRBD1. There are 14 residues in the CDR3. The V segment lost 6 bases and the J segment 9 bases; nucleotides outside the gene matches: 3. The CDR3 region has the DNA TGTGCCAGCAGGGGACAGGGGGCGTCTTCACCCCTCCACTTT. Protein: CASRGQGASSPLHF.

CDR3 region: CASSDLWDVGGRETQYF. The CDR3 nucleotides are TGTGCCAGCAGTGACCTGTGGGACGTTGGGGGCAGAGAGACCCAGTACTTC. This chain connects TRBV25-1 to TRBJ2-4; possible D gene TRBD1, 6 bases. The DNA end lines up better with TRBJ2-5; the J call may be wrong. This CDR3 is built from 17 residues. Looked up from germline, CDR1 is MGHDK and CDR2 is SYGVNS.

The chain recombines TRBV2 with TRBJ2-3, with 13 bases matching TRBD2. Germline trimming cut 6 bases from V and 4 bases from J; bases unmatched to any gene: 7. This CDR3 has 16 amino acids. Per germline, CDR1 SNHLY and CDR2 FYNNEI. The CDR3 loop reads CASSTGTSGDADTQYF. In nucleotides, the CDR3 is TGTGCCAGCAGCACCGGGACTAGCGGGGATGCAGATACGCAGTATTTT.

The rearrangement links TRBV27 to TRBJ2-1; D is possibly TRBD1 (6 bases). The CDR3 loop spans 16 amino acids. Germline assignment: CDR1 MNHEY and CDR2 SMNVEV (reference sequence). Trimming took 0 bases from V and 6 from J, leaving 15 bases between them. As DNA, the CDR3 is TGTGCCAGCAGTTTATCGAGGGGGATACTCGTCAATGAGCAGTTCTTC. This sequence encodes CASSLSRGILVNEQFF.

This clonotype was counted between two and nine times. This chain joins TRBV29-1 and TRBJ2-3; 9 bases match TRBD2. Per germline, CDR1 SQVTM and CDR2 ANQGSEA. V dropped 5 bases and J dropped 0; count of bases not matched to a gene: 3. The CDR3 totals 14 residues. CDR3 in DNA: TGCAGCGTTATTAGCGGGGGAAGCACAGATACGCAGTATTTT. Translated: CSVISGGSTDTQYF.

CDR3 sequence (DNA): TGTGCCAGCTCACCAACACTAACGGGACAAGATTACGAGCAGTACTTC. It encodes CASSPTLTGQDYEQYF. The J gene is TRBJ2-7, the V gene TRBV18; weak D call: TRBD1 (6 bases). V was clipped by 2 bases and J by 4 bases, with 18 bases between them. This CDR3 spans 16 amino acids. CDR1 KGHSH and CDR2 LQKENI come from the germline V gene.

The CDR3 reads CASRAASGAEQFF. CDR3 in DNA: TGTGCCAGCAGGGCAGCGTCCGGGGCAGAGCAGTTCTTC. V gene TRBV11-2 combines with J gene TRBJ2-1, with D perhaps given as TRBD1 or TRBD2 (5 bases each). The ends were cut back, 6 bases at V and 10 bases at J, with 16 bases in the middle. The CDR3 extends over 13 amino acids. Germline V lookup: CDR1 SGHAT, CDR2 FQNNGV.

The J gene is TRBJ2-5, the V gene TRBV7-9; D is unclear. Between the trimmed V and J ends, which lost 2 bases and 2 bases, there was a span of 12 bases. Germline V lookup: CDR1 SEHNR, CDR2 FQNEAQ (reference sequence). CDR3 length equals 15 residues. The CDR3 is CASSLFADQQETQYF. CDR3 sequence (DNA): TGTGCCAGCAGCTTATTTGCGGACCAGCAAGAGACCCAGTACTTC.

The V gene is TRBV20-1, the J gene TRBJ2-1, with 12 bases identical to TRBD2. Germline loops: CDR1 DFQATT, CDR2 SNEGSKA (reference sequence). The CDR3 consists of 16 residues. The junction had 4 bases not matched to a gene; V was cut back by 2 bases and J by 2 bases. CDR3 in amino acids: CSARFLAGGAYNEQFF. Written as DNA, the CDR3 is TGCAGTGCTAGATTCCTAGCGGGGGGGGCCTACAATGAGCAGTTCTTC.

This chain uses TRBV9 with TRBJ2-7; TRBD1 or TRBD2 may be the D gene (5 bases each). With 3 bases removed from V and 3 bases from J, the gap between germline ends came to 16 bases. CDR3 size: 15 residues. The germline gives CDR1 SGDLS, CDR2 YYNGEE. The CDR3 is CASSGRGTPSYEQYF. As DNA, the CDR3 is TGTGCCAGCAGCGGTCGAGGGACCCCCAGCTACGAGCAGTACTTC.

CDR3 sequence: CASSKDGQETQYF. The CDR3, as DNA: TGTGCCAGCAGCAAGGACGGGCAAGAGACCCAGTACTTC. The chain is built from TRBV9 and TRBJ2-5; no reliable D call. This CDR3 region has 13 residues. CDR1 SGDLS and CDR2 YYNGEE come from the germline V gene. Between the trimmed V and J ends, which lost 4 bases and 2 bases, there was a span of 9 bases.

The chain has TRBV6-5 and TRBJ1-1; D uncertain. Trimming took off 3 bases at V and 4 bases at J, with 12 bases between the two ends. In germline, CDR1 is MNHEY, CDR2 SVGAGI. This CDR3 is 14 amino acids long. Written as DNA, the CDR3 is TGTGCCAGCAGTTATGGAGGGCAGACCACTGAAGCTTTCTTT. This sequence encodes CASSYGGQTTEAFF.

This rearrangement joins TRBV28 to TRBJ1-6, with D unclear. Trimming left V 6 bases short and J 8 bases short, with 11 bases between. The CDR3 length is 13 residues. The germline gives CDR1 MDHEN, CDR2 SYDVKM. CDR3 nucleotides: TGTGCCAGCAGCTTGCCGTCCGATTCACCCCTCCACTTT. This gives the protein CASSLPSDSPLHF. The variable domain in full, completed from reference TRBV28 and TRBJ1-6, reads DVKVTQSSRYLVKRTGEKVFLECVQDMDHENMFWYRQDPGLGLRLIYFSYDVKMKEKGDIPEGYSVSREKKERFSLILESASTNQTSMYLCASSLPSDSPLHFGNGTRLTVT.

The chain combines TRBV10-3 with TRBJ2-3; D is undetermined. Germline CDR1 ENHRY, CDR2 SYGVKD. The CDR3 is 17 residues long. V lost 1 base, J lost 0 bases, and 14 bases lay in between. The CDR3, as DNA: TGTGCCATCAGTGAGTATGGGGTCGGACCGAGCACAGATACGCAGTATTTT. Translated, it gives CAISEYGVGPSTDTQYF.

This clonotype was observed a single time. The V call is TRBV27, the J call TRBJ2-3, with unresolved D. Germline V gene lookup returns CDR1 MNHEY and CDR2 SMNVEV (reference sequence). The CDR3 has 14 amino acids. V dropped 3 bases and J dropped 1 base, with 8 bases sitting between them. The CDR3 protein is CASSFSTRTDTQYF. CDR3 in DNA: TGTGCCAGCAGTTTTTCTACGCGCACAGATACGCAGTATTTT.

V gene TRBV7-2 combines with J gene TRBJ1-4; D is undetermined. Between the trimmed V and J ends, which lost 2 bases and 4 bases, there was a span of 11 bases. This CDR3 is 15 amino acids long. The germline V gene encodes CDR1 SGHTA and CDR2 FQGNSA. CDR3 DNA: TGTGCCAGCAGCTTAAATGGGCACAATAATGAAAAACTGTTTTTT. Its protein product is CASSLNGHNNEKLFF.

J is TRBJ2-2 and V is TRBV11-3; tentatively, D is TRBD1 (6 bases). Trimming pared 5 bases from V and 7 bases from J, leaving 11 bases between. CDR1 and CDR2 from the germline V gene are SGHNT and YENEEA. This CDR3 region has 13 residues. The CDR3 loop reads CASSRTGLGELFF. The CDR3 DNA reads TGTGCCAGCAGCCGTACAGGGCTCGGGGAGCTGTTTTTT.

This clonotype has only a few counts. The chain employs TRBV9 and TRBJ2-7, with D maybe TRBD2 (5 bases). V lost 4 bases, J lost 0 bases, and 20 bases lay in between. This CDR3 contains 17 residues. Germline loops: CDR1 SGDLS, CDR2 YYNGEE. The chain's CDR3 is CASSPQAGLRNSYEQYF. As DNA, the CDR3 is TGTGCCAGCAGCCCCCAAGCCGGACTCCGGAACTCCTACGAGCAGTACTTC.